This T cell receptor beta chain came from a study of T cell changes during pregnancy in multiple sclerosis. This clone was found a few times. Using immunoSEQ multiplex PCR, the repertoire was profiled, and TCRdb retains in-frame clones only, with some absent. In the table there are 66,000 or so clones, roughly nine tenths of which are singletons. The length of the CDR3 is 15 residues. Germline CDR1 is MNHEY and CDR2 is SVGAGI. J lost 5 bases, V lost 2 bases, and 7 bases had no gene match. Sequences were derived from CD8+ T cells from peripheral blood mononuclear cells, sampled before pregnancy. This receptor was obtained from a female donor with multiple sclerosis, enrolled in a pregnancy study. The gene calls are TRBV6-5 and TRBJ1-1; TRBD1 agrees at 8 bases. DNA for the CDR3: TGTGCCAGCAGTTACACGCAGGGGGCGGGAACTGAAGCTTTCTTT. Its protein product is CASSYTQGAGTEAFF.